The source of this TCR beta chain is a study of blood T cell repertoires in COVID-19. Study at large: Acute-phase and convalescent COVID-19 samples originated in the United States, Italy and Spain.

Assignment of participants to cohorts was predicated upon participant-reported clinical history. The authors' processing: It was from reference gene primer amplification that nucleated cell counts were estimated. The repertoire was sequenced with immunoSEQ multiplex PCR; TCRdb's copy has only in-frame clones and lacks some. V and J calls and clone size follow that table, whereas D and trimming were derived from the DNA. The profile shows a few hundred thousand clones, 80% of them singletons. This clone was seen a few times. Germline assignment: CDR1 KGHDR and CDR2 SFDVKD. V gave up 7 bases and J gave up 8 bases, with 17 bases separating them. The CDR3 runs 14 residues.

This receptor was taken from a woman aged 40 to 50 with acute COVID-19. This chain joins TRBV24-1 and TRBJ1-3, with D possibly being TRBD1 (6 bases). The sequenced sample consisted of PBMCs or T cells enriched from blood (not recorded which). The CDR3 spells CATSQGQGEDTIYF. The CDR3 bases are TGTGCCACCAGCCAGGGGCAAGGAGAGGACACCATATATTTT.